Below, 2 T cell receptor beta chains from the same sample are listed, as sequenced in a study of technical replicates of blood from a handful of donors. The protocol was immunoSEQ multiplex PCR, while the TCRdb copy is restricted to in-frame clones and leaves out a portion. Of 65,000 to 80,000 clones listed, around 90% are singletons. The sample taken for sequencing was T cells isolated from PBMCs. These receptors were taken from a human donor in good health.

This chain links TRBV7-3 with TRBJ2-7, with D possibly matching TRBD2 (6 bases). Germline V gene sequence: CDR1 SGHTA, CDR2 FQGTGA. Trimming took off 2 bases at V and 7 bases at J, with 15 bases between the two ends. This CDR3 has 14 amino acids. The CDR3 sequence: CASSLRGGPWEQYF. For the CDR3, the DNA is TGTGCCAGCAGCTTACGAGGAGGGCCCTGGGAGCAGTACTTC.

The chain has TRBV7-3 and TRBJ2-3; D perhaps matches TRBD2 (5 bases). V dropped 4 bases and J dropped 6 bases, with 17 bases sitting between them. Germline V gene sequence: CDR1 SGHTA, CDR2 FQGTGA. The CDR3 loop spans 15 amino acids. The CDR3 bases are TGTGCCAGCAGCTCAACTAGAGGCCTAGGCGATACGCAGTATTTT. Its protein is CASSSTRGLGDTQYF.